This T cell receptor beta chain appears in the sequencing data of a study of blood T cell repertoires in COVID-19. Study as a whole: COVID-19 samples, acute and convalescent, were from the United States, Italy and Spain.

Clones were read by immunoSEQ multiplex PCR, and TCRdb kept only the in-frame ones, dropping some. The sample shows some 200,000 clones, around 80% of them seen only once. Sequencing was performed on peripheral blood. The receptor was isolated from a woman between 65 and 79 years old with acute or convalescent COVID-19.

The CDR3 sequence: CASSIGQARYGYTF. DNA of the CDR3: TGCGCCAGCAGCATAGGACAGGCTCGGTATGGCTACACCTTC. This sequence joins TRBV5-1 and TRBJ1-2; 7 bases are shared with TRBD1. The CDR3 is made up of 14 amino acids. The germline gives CDR1 SGHRS, CDR2 YFSETQ. V lost 4 bases and J lost 5; bases outside the gene matches: 8.